Listed below are T cell receptor beta chains from one sample, sequenced in a study of Graves' ophthalmopathy and Graves' hyperthyroidism. MiXCR, run by TCRdb on the multiplex PCR reads, gives a single entry per CDR3 protein. This table has approximately 410,000 distinct CDR3 sequences, 15% to 19% appearing once. Sequencing was carried out using peripheral blood. The receptor source for this set is a woman under 30 with stable Graves' hyperthyroidism. Both conserved end residues are part of each CDR3. Each record gives: J gene, V gene, CDR3 protein.

TRBJ1-1 TRBV28 CASTSSRDAFF
TRBJ2-7 TRBV7-8 CASSLVTTGLGYEQYF
TRBJ2-5 TRBV7-2 CASSLRSQRVTQETQYF
TRBJ2-5 TRBV9 CASSAGQGGQETQYF
TRBJ2-4 TRBV4-1 CASSQDNKVSGGAKRAKNIQYF
TRBJ2-2 TRBV12-3/TRBV12-4 CASSFYQGTGELFF
TRBJ2-7 TRBV19 CASRIQGAPYEQYF
TRBJ2-2 TRBV29-1 CSVGDSSNTGELFF
TRBJ2-7 TRBV19 CASSQYGYEQYF
TRBJ2-7 TRBV6-5 CASSYSRTGKYEQYF
TRBJ1-5 TRBV12-3/TRBV12-4 CASRLGTTREQPQHF
TRBJ1-2 TRBV29-1 CSVARGANYGYTF
TRBJ1-5 TRBV6-1 CASWWTDNQPQHF
TRBJ2-5 TRBV29-1 CSVSGQGGETQYF
TRBJ2-2 TRBV7-2 CASVAEVSNTGELFF
TRBJ2-2 TRBV6-5 CASSYSAVALTGELFF
TRBJ2-5 TRBV5-1 CASSLGTGVETQYF
TRBJ2-2 TRBV4-1 CASSQDRVRAGDRYTGELFF
TRBJ1-1 TRBV7-2 CASSPLGGLETEAFF
TRBJ2-2 TRBV7-9 CASSPRQGAGELFF
TRBJ1-5 TRBV19 CASSVLGRRNQPQHF
TRBJ1-1 TRBV20-1 CSGGTGGLNTEAFF
TRBJ1-5 TRBV29-1 CSVGDRGGSNQPQHF
TRBJ1-1 TRBV6-2/TRBV6-3 CASSDLRPNTEAFF
TRBJ2-4 TRBV12-3/TRBV12-4 CASTGAAAKNIQYF
TRBJ2-7 TRBV7-2 CASSAGWGVEQYF
TRBJ2-2 TRBV11-1 CASSLTVTNTGELFF
TRBJ1-2 TRBV2 CASSDWGVNSKGYTF